The source of this TCR beta chain is a study of T cells after yellow fever vaccination. Background on the study: Preparation used SMART-Seq v4 Ultra Low Input for the low-cell-number fractions.

As TCR cDNA was made by 5'RACE template switching, a universal primer site and UMIs were added. From the 5' RACE reads, TCRdb called clonotypes with MiXCR, one entry per CDR3 protein. The table has a few hundred thousand distinct CDR3 sequences, roughly a sixth seen once; the top ten hold around a sixth. Trimming shortened V by 3 bases and J by 2 bases, and 5 bases separated the two germline ends. This CDR3 spans 13 amino acids. Germline CDR1 is SEHNR and CDR2 is FQNEAQ (reference sequence). Whole-study findings and limits: The booster saw the reappearance of most primary-vaccination clones (roughly 95% CD4, almost 90% CD8).

This clonotype was detected ten times or more. Its antigen is still unknown. The V and J genes are TRBV7-9 and TRBJ2-1; D unclear. Sequences were derived from PBMCs, sampled 5 days after the first yellow fever vaccination. This TCR was recovered from a man between 18 and 35 years old who received the YFV17D yellow fever vaccine. The chain's CDR3 is CASSFGTYNEQFF. DNA of the CDR3: TGTGCCAGCAGCTTTGGTACCTACAATGAGCAGTTCTTC.